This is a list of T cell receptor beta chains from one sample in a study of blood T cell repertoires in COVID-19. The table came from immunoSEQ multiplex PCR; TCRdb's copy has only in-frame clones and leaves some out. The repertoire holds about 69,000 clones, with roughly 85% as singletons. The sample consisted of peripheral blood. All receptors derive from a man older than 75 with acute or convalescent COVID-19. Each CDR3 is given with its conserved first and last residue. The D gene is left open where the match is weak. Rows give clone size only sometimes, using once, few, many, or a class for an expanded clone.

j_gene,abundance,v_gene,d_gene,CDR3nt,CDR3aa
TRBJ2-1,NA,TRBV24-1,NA,TGTGCCACCAGGAAGACTATGGGGGCCGAGGGTACCCCGCATGACAATGAGCAGTTCTTC,CATRKTMGAEGTPHDNEQFF
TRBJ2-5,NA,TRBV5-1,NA,TGCGCCAGCACCTTTGGAGGGCGGCGGGAGACCCAGTACTTC,CASTFGGRRETQYF
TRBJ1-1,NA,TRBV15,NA,TGTGCCACCAGCCGTGGAGGGGTGATTGAAGCTTTCTTT,CATSRGGVIEAFF
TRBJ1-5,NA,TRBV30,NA,TGTGCCTGGAACAGAAAGGGCAATCAGCCCCAGCATTTT,CAWNRKGNQPQHF
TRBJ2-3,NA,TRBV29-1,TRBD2,TGCAGCGCCCGGAGCGGGAGCGCAGATACGCAGTATTTT,CSARSGSADTQYF
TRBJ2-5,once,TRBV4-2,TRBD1,TGTGCCAGCAGCCGTGGACAGGGAGGAGAGACCCAGTACTTC,CASSRGQGGETQYF
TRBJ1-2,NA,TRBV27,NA,TGTGCCAGCAGCGTCCTAGCTAACTATGGCTACACCTTC,CASSVLANYGYTF
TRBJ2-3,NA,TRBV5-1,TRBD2,TGCGCCAGCAGCGCCACTAGCGGGGCCTTCACAGATACGCAGTATTTT,CASSATSGAFTDTQYF
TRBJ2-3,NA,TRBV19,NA,TGTGCCAGTAGTATTTACGACAGGTCCACAGATACGCAGTATTTT,CASSIYDRSTDTQYF
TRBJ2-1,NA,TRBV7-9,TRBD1,TGTGCCAGCAGCTTAGCGCAGGGGGCTGGGGAGCAGTTCTTC,CASSLAQGAGEQFF
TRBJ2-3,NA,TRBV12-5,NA,TGTGCTAGTGGTTTCAGTAGCACAGATACGCAGTATTTT,CASGFSSTDTQYF
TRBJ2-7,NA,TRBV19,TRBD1,TGTGCCAGTAGTAACCCGGGACAGGTCTCCTACGAGCAGTACTTC,CASSNPGQVSYEQYF
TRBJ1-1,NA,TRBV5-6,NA,TGTGCCAGCAGCCCGGTGGGTGGGGGCTGGAACACTGAAGCTTTCTTT,CASSPVGGGWNTEAFF
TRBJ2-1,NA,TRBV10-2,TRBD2,TGCGCCAGCAGTGAGTCCCCTAGCGGGAGCGGGAATGAGCAGTTCTTC,CASSESPSGSGNEQFF
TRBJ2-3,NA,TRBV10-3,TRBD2,TGTGCCATCAGTGAGTCGGGGTCGGCCCCGGGGGGAACGCAGTATTTT,CAISESGSAPGGTQYF
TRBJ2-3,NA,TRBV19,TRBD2,TGTGCCAGTAGCTTGACTAGCGGGAGGGCCCTCCGCGCAGATACGCAGTATTTT,CASSLTSGRALRADTQYF
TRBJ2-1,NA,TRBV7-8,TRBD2,TGTGCCAGCAGCCGGACTAGCCGGACCTACAATGAGCAGTTCTTC,CASSRTSRTYNEQFF
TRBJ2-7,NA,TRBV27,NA,TGTGCCAGCAGCCATTGGACTAACCCCATCTACGAGCAGTACTTC,CASSHWTNPIYEQYF
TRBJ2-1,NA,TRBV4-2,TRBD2,TGTGCCAGCAGCCCGACCGCGGGAGGGCCGGATGAGCAGTTCTTC,CASSPTAGGPDEQFF
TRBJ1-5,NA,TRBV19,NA,TGTGCCAGTTCTCGGCGGCCGGGCAATCAGCCCCAGCATTTT,CASSRRPGNQPQHF